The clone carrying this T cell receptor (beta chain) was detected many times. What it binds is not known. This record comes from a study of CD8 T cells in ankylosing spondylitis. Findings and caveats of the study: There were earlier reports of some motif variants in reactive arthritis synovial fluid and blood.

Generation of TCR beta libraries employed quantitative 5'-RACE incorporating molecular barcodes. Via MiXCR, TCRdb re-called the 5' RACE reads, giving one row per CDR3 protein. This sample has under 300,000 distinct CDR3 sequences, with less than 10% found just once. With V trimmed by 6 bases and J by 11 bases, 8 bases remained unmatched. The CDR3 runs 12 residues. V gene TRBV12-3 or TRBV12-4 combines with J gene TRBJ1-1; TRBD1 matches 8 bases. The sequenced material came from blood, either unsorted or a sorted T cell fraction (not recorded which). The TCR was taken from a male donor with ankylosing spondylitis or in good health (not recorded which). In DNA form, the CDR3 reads TGTGCCAGCAGCCCTAGCAGACAGGGGGCTTTCTTT. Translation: CASSPSRQGAFF.